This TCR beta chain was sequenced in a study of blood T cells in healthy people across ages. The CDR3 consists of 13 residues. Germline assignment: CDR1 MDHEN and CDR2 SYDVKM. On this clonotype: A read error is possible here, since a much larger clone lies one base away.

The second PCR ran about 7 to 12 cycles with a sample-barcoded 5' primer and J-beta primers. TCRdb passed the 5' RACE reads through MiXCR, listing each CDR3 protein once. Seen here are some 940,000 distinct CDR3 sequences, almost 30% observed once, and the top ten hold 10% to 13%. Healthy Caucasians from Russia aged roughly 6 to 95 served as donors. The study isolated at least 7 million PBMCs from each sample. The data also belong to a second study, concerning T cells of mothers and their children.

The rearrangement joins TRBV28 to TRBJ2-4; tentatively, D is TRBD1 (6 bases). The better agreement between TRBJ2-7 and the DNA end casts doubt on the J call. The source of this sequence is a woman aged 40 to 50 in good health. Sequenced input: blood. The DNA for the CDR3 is TGTGCCACCAAGGGACAAAACGGGCTCGAGCAGTACTTC. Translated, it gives CATKGQNGLEQYF.